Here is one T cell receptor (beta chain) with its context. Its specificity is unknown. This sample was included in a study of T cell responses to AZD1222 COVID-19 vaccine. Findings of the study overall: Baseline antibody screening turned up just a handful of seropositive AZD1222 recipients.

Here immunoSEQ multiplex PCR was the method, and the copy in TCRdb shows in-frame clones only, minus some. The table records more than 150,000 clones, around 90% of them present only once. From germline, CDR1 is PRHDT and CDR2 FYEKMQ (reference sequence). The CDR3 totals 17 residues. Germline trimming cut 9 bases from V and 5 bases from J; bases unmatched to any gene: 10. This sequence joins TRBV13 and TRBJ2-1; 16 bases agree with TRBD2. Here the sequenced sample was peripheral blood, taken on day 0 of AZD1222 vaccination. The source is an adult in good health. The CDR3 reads CASGRGLAGGPHNEQFF. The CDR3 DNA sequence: TGTGCCAGTGGGAGGGGACTAGCGGGAGGGCCTCACAATGAGCAGTTCTTC.